Listed below are T cell receptor beta chains from one sample, sequenced in a study of T cell responses to AZD1222 COVID-19 vaccine. Here immunoSEQ multiplex PCR was the method, and the copy in TCRdb shows in-frame clones only, minus some. The sample lists approximately 180,000 clones, about 91% occurring once. The material sequenced was peripheral blood, taken on day 0 of AZD1222 vaccination. The source of these receptors is an adult in good health. Both conserved end residues are part of each CDR3. The D gene is left open where the match is weak. Rows may omit the clone size; those that give it use once, few, many or a size class.

J | V | size | D | DNA | CDR3
TRBJ2-3 | TRBV9 | NA | TRBD2 | TGTGCCAGCAGCGTAGATCTAGCGGGGGGGCAATGGGCAGATACGCAGTATTTT | CASSVDLAGGQWADTQYF
TRBJ1-2 | TRBV7-3 | NA | NA | TGTGCCAGCAGCTTAGGATTTGGGAATGGCTACACCTTC | CASSLGFGNGYTF
TRBJ1-2 | TRBV29-1 | NA | TRBD1 | TGCAGCGTTGAGAACCTCAGGGGGCGGTTAACCCACTATGGCTACACCTTC | CSVENLRGRLTHYGYTF
TRBJ2-5 | TRBV10-1 | NA | TRBD1 | TGCGCCAGCAGTGAGTCGAGTAGAGGGGGCACACAAGAGACCCAGTACTTC | CASSESSRGGTQETQYF
TRBJ2-2 | TRBV11-2 | once | NA | TGTGCCAGCAGCTTGCAGGGTGCCGGGGAGCTGTTTTTT | CASSLQGAGELFF
TRBJ1-2 | TRBV14 | NA | NA | TGTGCCAGCAGCCAAGGGGCATACTATGGCTACACCTTC | CASSQGAYYGYTF
TRBJ2-2 | TRBV10-3 | once | NA | TGTGCCATCAGGGCTTCCCCGAACACCGGGGAGCTGTTTTTT | CAIRASPNTGELFF
TRBJ2-7 | TRBV11-2 | NA | TRBD1 | TGTGCCAGCAGCATCTCCCCGACAGGGATCTACGAGCAGTACTTC | CASSISPTGIYEQYF
TRBJ1-1 | TRBV6-5 | NA | NA | TGTGCCAGCAGTTACTCGGACGGCTCGATCCCGCCGGCTTTCTTT | CASSYSDGSIPPAFF
TRBJ1-2 | TRBV29-1 | NA | NA | TGCAGCGTTTACACCGGGTATGGCTACACCTTC | CSVYTGYGYTF
TRBJ2-7 | TRBV18 | NA | TRBD1 | TGTGCCAGCCGCGACAAGGACAGGTCATACGAGCAGTACTTC | CASRDKDRSYEQYF
TRBJ1-2 | TRBV28 | few | NA | TGTGCCAGCAGTTTATCTCGAGTCACCTATGGCTACACCTTC | CASSLSRVTYGYTF
TRBJ1-4 | TRBV2 | NA | NA | TGTGCCAGCAGGCTGGATGGGGGGGAAAAACTGTTTTTT | CASRLDGGEKLFF